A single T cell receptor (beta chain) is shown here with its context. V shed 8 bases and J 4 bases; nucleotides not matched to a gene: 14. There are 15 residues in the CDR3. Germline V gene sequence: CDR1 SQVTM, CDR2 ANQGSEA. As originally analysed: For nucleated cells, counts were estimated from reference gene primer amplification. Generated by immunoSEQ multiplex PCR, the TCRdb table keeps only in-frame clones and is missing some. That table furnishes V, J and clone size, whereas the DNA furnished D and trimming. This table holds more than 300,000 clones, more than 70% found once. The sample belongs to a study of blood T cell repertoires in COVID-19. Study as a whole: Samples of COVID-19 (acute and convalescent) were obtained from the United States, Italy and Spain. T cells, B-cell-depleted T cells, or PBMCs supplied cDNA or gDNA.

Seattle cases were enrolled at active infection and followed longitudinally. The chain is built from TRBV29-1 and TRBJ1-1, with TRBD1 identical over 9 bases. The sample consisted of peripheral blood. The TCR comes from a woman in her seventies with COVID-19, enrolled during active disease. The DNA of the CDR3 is TGCAGCACCAAGACCGGGACAGGGAGACTCACTGAAGCTTTCTTT. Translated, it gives CSTKTGTGRLTEAFF.